This T cell receptor (beta chain) was sequenced for a study of shared clonotypes between healthy human individuals. Recent vaccinations or acute infections were absent in the healthy HIV-negative adult donors. The V end lost 0 bases, the J end lost 5 bases, and 10 bases lay between the germline ends. The length of the CDR3 is 14 residues. The V gene's germline CDR1 is ENHRY and CDR2 SYGVKD. The method was immunoSEQ multiplex PCR; TCRdb's version includes in-frame clones alone and lacks a portion of them. The profile shows roughly 1 million clones, about three quarters of them singletons. Sequenced input: memory CD4+ T cells sorted from blood. Subset here: CD45RA-negative fraction. V is TRBV10-3 and J is TRBJ1-1; a weak D match, TRBD1 (6 bases). The sequence was collected from a young man in good health. The CDR3 protein is CAISESGAPTEAFF. CDR3 in DNA: TGTGCCATCAGTGAGTCGGGGGCGCCGACTGAAGCTTTCTTT.